The clone carrying this T cell receptor beta chain was counted at least ten times. Its antigen is not identified. As for the cDNA, it was generated by 5'RACE with 10-nucleotide random UMIs. One entry per CDR3 protein results from TCRdb running MiXCR on the 5' RACE reads. The sample comprises about 74,000 distinct CDR3 sequences, 5.2% of which are singletons, and approximately 7% rests with the top ten. The sample originates from a study of neurological immune-mediated disorders. Study conclusions and caveats: HTLV-1-associated myelopathy led in TCR clonal expansion, while multiple sclerosis ranked lowest, below healthy controls.

This CDR3 is built from 15 residues. V lost 6 bases and J 4 bases, leaving 16 bases between the germline ends. Sequencing input: PBMCs. The source is a man aged 18-30 years with multiple sclerosis. This chain joins TRBV12-3 or TRBV12-4 and TRBJ2-1; D could derive from TRBD1 or TRBD2 (6 bases each). CDR3 region: CASSPGRGLYNEQFF. The CDR3 DNA is TGTGCCAGCAGCCCAGGTCGGGGGCTATACAATGAGCAGTTCTTC.